This T cell receptor (beta chain) was observed in a study of glioma-infiltrating T cells. The iRepertoire nested amplicon-rescue multiplex PCR amplified TCR alpha and beta CDR3s from RNA. TCRdb re-called the multiplex PCR reads with MiXCR, one entry per CDR3 protein. The data hold approximately 190,000 distinct CDR3 sequences, with around 32% observed a single time. Trimming cost V 4 bases and J 5 bases; bases outside gene matches: 4. CDR1 and CDR2 from the germline V gene are SGHNT and YYREEE (reference sequence). This CDR3 has 13 amino acids. The V gene is TRBV5-4, the J gene TRBJ2-3; 7 positions agree with TRBD1. The origin of this receptor is a human donor with low-grade glioma or glioblastoma, undergoing nonglioma brain surgery, or in good health (not recorded which). The sequenced sample was glioma tissue, nonneoplastic brain tissue, or PBMCs (not recorded which). CDR3 in amino acids: CASSGTVQDTQYF. The CDR3 DNA is TGTGCCAGCAGCGGGACAGTTCAAGATACGCAGTATTTT.